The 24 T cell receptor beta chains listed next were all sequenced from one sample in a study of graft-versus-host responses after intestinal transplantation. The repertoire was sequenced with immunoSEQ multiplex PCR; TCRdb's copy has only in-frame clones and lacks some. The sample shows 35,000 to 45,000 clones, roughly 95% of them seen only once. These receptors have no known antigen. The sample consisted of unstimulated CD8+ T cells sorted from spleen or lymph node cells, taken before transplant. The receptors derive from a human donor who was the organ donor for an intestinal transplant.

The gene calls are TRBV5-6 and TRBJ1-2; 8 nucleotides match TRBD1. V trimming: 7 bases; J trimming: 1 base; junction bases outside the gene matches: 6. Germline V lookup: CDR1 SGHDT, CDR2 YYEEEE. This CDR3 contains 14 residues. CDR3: CASQGAGSNYGYTF. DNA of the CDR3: TGTGCCAGCCAGGGGGCGGGCAGTAACTATGGCTACACCTTC.

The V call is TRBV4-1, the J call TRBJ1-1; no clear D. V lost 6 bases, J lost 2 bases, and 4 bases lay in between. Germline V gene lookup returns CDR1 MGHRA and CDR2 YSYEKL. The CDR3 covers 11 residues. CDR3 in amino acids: CASRLNTEAFF. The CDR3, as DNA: TGCGCCAGCAGGCTAAACACTGAAGCTTTCTTT.

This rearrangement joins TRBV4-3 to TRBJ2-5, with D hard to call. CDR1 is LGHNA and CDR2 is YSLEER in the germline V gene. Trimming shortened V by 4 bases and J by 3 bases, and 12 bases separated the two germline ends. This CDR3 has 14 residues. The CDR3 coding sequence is TGCGCCAGCAGCCCCGAGACGGCTAAAGAGACCCAGTACTTC. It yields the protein CASSPETAKETQYF.

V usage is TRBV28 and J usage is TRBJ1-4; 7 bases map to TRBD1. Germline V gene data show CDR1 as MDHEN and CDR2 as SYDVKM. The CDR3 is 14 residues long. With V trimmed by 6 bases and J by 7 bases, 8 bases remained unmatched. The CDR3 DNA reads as TGTGCCAGCAGCCCGGGACAGAGACTTGAAAAACTGTTTTTT. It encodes CASSPGQRLEKLFF.

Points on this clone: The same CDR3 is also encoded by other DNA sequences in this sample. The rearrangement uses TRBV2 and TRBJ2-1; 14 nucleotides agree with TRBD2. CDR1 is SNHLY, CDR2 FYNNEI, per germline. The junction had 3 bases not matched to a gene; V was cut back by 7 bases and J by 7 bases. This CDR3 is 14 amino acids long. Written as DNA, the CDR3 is TGTGCCAGCACCGGGACTAGCGGGGGAAATGAGCAGTTCTTC. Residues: CASTGTSGGNEQFF.

CDR3 nucleotide sequence: TGTGCCAGCAGCGGCGACACAAGCAATCAGCCCCAGCATTTT. Translation gives CASSGDTSNQPQHF. The chain carries TRBV7-9 and TRBJ1-5, with D hard to call. The germline V gene has CDR1 SEHNR and CDR2 FQNEAQ (reference sequence). Trimming left V 5 bases short and J 1 base short, with 9 bases between. This CDR3 has 14 amino acids.

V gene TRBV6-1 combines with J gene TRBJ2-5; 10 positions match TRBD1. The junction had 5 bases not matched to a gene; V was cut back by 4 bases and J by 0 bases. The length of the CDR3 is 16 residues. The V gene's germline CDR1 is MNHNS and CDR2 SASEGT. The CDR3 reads CASSGQGAMYQETQYF. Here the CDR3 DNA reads TGTGCCAGCAGTGGACAGGGGGCGATGTACCAAGAGACCCAGTACTTC.

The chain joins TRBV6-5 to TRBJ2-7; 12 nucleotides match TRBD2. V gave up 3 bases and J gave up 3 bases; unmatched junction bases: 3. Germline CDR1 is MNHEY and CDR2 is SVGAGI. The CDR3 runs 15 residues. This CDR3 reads CASSYSSGGDYEQYF. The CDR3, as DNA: TGTGCCAGCAGTTATTCTAGCGGGGGGGACTACGAGCAGTACTTC.

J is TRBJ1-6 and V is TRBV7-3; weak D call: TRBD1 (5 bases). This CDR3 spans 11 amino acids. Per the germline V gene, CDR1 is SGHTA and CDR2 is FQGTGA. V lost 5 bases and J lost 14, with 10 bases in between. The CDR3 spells CASSDGTALHF. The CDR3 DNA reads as TGTGCCAGCAGCGACGGGACCGCCCTCCACTTT.

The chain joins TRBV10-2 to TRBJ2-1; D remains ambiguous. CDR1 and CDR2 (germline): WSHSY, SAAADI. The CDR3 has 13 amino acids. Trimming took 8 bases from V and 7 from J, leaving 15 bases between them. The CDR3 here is CASVSYLVNEQFF. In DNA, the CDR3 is TGCGCCAGCGTTTCCTACCTTGTGAATGAGCAGTTCTTC.

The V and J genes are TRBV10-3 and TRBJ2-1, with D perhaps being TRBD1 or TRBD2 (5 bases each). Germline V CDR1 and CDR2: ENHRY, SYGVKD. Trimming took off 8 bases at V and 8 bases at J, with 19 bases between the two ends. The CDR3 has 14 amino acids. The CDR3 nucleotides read TGTGCCATCGCCTCGGGACCCGGCGAGGATGAGCAGTTCTTC. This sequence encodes CAIASGPGEDEQFF.

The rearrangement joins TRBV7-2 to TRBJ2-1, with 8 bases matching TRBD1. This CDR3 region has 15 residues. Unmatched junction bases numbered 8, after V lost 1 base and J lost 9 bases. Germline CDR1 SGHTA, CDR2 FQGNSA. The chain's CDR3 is CASSLGTGFVSEQFF. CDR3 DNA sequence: TGTGCCAGCAGCTTAGGGACAGGGTTTGTAAGTGAGCAGTTCTTC.

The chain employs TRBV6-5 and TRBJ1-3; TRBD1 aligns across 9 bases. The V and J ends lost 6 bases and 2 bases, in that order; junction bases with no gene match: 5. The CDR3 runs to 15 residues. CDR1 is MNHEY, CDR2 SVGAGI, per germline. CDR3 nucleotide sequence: TGTGCCAGCAGCCCCGGGACAGGGCCTGGAAACACCATATATTTT. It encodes CASSPGTGPGNTIYF.

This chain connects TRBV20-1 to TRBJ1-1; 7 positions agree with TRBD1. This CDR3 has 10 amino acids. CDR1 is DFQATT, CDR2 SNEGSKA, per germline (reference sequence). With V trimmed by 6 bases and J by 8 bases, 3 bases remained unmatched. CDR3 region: CSARDREAFF. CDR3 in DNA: TGCAGTGCGAGGGACAGAGAAGCTTTCTTT.

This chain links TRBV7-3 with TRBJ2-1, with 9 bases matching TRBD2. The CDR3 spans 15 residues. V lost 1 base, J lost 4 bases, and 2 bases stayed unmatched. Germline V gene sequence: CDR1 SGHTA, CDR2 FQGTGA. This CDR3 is CASSLNLAGYNEQFF. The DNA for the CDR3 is TGTGCCAGCAGCTTAAACCTAGCGGGGTACAATGAGCAGTTCTTC.

CDR3: CASSLSSGGYEQYF. The DNA for the CDR3 is TGCGCCAGCAGCTTGAGTTCAGGGGGGTACGAGCAGTACTTC. V and J are TRBV5-1 and TRBJ2-7, with TRBD1 as a possible D gene (7 bases). This CDR3 comprises 14 residues. In germline, CDR1 is SGHRS, CDR2 YFSETQ. V lost 1 base and J 4 bases, leaving 12 bases between the germline ends.

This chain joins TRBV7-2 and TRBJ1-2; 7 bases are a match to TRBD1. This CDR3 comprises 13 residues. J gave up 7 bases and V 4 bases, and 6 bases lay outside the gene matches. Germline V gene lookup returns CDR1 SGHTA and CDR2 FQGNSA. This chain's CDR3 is CASSSNGQAGYTF. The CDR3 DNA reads TGTGCCAGCAGCTCCAACGGACAGGCTGGCTACACCTTC.

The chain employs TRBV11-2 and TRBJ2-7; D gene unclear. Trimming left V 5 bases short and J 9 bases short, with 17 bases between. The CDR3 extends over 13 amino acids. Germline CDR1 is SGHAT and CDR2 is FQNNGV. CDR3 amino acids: CASSETYEGGQYF. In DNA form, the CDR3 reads TGTGCCAGCAGCGAGACCTACGAAGGCGGGCAGTACTTC. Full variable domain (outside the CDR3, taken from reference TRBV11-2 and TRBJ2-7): EAGVAQSPRYKIIEKRQSVAFWCNPISGHATLYWYQQILGQGPKLLIQFQNNGVVDDSQLPKDRFSAERLKGVDSTLKIQPAKLEDSAVYLCASSETYEGGQYFGPGTRLTVT.

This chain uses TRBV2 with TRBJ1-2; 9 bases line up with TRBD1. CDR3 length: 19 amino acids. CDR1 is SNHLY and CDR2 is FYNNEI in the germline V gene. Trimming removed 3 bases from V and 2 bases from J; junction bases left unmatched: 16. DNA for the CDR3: TGTGCCAGCAGTGACCATTGGGACAGGGCATGGTCTACAAACTATGGCTACACCTTC. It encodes CASSDHWDRAWSTNYGYTF.

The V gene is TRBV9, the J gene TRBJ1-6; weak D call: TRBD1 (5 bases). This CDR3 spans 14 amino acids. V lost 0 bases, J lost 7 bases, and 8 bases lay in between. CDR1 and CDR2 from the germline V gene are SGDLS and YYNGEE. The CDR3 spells CASSVADSNSPLHF. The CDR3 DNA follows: TGTGCCAGCAGCGTAGCAGACAGCAATTCACCCCTCCACTTT.

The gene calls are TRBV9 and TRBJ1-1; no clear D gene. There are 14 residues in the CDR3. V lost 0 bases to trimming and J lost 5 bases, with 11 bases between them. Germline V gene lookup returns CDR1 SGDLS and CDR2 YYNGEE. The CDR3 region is CASSVGQVGTEAFF. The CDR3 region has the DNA TGTGCCAGCAGCGTAGGGCAGGTGGGGACTGAAGCTTTCTTT.

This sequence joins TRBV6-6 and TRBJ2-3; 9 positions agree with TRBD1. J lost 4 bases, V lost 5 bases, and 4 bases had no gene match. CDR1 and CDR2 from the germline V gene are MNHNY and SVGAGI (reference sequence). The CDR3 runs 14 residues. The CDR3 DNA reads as TGTGCCAGCAGTCGCGACAGGGGGTCAGATACGCAGTATTTT. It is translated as CASSRDRGSDTQYF.

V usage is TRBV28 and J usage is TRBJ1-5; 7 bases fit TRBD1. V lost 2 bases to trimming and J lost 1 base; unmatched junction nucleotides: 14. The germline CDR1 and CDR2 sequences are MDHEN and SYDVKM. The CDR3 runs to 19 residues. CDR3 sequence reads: CASSLPVSGQALSNQPQHF. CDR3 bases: TGTGCCAGCAGTTTACCTGTCTCTGGACAGGCTTTGAGCAATCAGCCCCAGCATTTT.

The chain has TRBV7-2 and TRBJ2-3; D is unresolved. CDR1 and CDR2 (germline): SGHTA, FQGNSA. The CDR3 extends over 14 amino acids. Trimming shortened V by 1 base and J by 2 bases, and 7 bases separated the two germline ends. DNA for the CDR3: TGTGCCAGCAGCTTAGGGCTAAACACAGATACGCAGTATTTT. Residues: CASSLGLNTDTQYF.